These 32 T cell receptor beta chains originate from one sample sequenced in a study of shared clonotypes between healthy human individuals (dated by TCRdb to about 2020). The receptor library was made with the immunoSEQ multiplex PCR assay. Sourced from immuneACCESS, this table was stored by TCRdb with only in-frame sequences that have V and J called. A share of the clones is absent; for the studies checked, an unresolved V gene accounts for under half, and the remainder has no known explanation. This sample has roughly 2.1 million clones in its table, and just over 90% of those were observed once. The ten most abundant clones make up more than 1.5% of the sample. For the CD8 naive samples, CD45RO-negative cells were positively selected for CCR7, yielding a CD45RA+CCR7+ population from which TemRA cells were excluded. The source material was naive CD8+ T cells from PBMCs. What this sample's cell subset or site label stands for: CD45RA+CCR7+. The receptor set was obtained from a man between 18 and 35 years old in good health. Some clones in this sample may be carry-over from other donors' samples.

CDR3 sequence (DNA): TGTGCCAGCAGCTCTGGCAGACAGGGGAGCACAGATACGCAGTATTTT. Its translation: CASSSGRQGSTDTQYF. The chain couples TRBV11-2 to TRBJ2-3; TRBD1 agrees at 8 bases. The length of the CDR3 is 16 residues. With V trimmed by 4 bases and J by 0 bases, 6 bases remained unmatched. Germline V gene lookup returns CDR1 SGHAT and CDR2 FQNNGV.

The chain combines TRBV19 with TRBJ2-2; tentatively, D is TRBD2 (5 bases). The CDR3 contains 15 residues. V dropped 7 bases and J dropped 7 bases, with 19 bases sitting between them. Germline CDR1 reads LNHDA; CDR2 reads SQIVND (reference sequence). The CDR3 loop is CASTERGGLGGELFF. The CDR3 DNA reads TGTGCCAGTACCGAAAGAGGAGGTTTAGGCGGGGAGCTGTTTTTT.

The chain combines TRBV7-2 with TRBJ1-5; D not certain. The V gene lost 1 base and the J gene lost 2 bases, with 12 bases spanning the gap. The germline gives CDR1 SGHTA, CDR2 FQGNSA. The CDR3 has 16 amino acids. Here the CDR3 DNA reads TGTGCCAGCAGCTTAGGGACCCAGATTCGCAATCAGCCCCAGCATTTT. Translation: CASSLGTQIRNQPQHF.

The chain combines TRBV11-1 with TRBJ2-7; D perhaps matches TRBD2 (6 bases). This CDR3 spans 15 amino acids. V was cut by 2 bases and J by 1 base, with 12 bases left in between. CDR1 and CDR2 (germline): SGHAT, FQDESV (reference sequence). The CDR3 DNA follows: TGTGCCAGCAGCTTATGGAGGGGTTATTCCTACGAGCAGTACTTC. Its translation: CASSLWRGYSYEQYF.

J is TRBJ2-7 and V is TRBV5-1, with 11 bases lining up with TRBD1. This CDR3 has 13 residues. CDR1 and CDR2 from the germline V gene are SGHRS and YFSETQ. The V segment lost 7 bases and the J segment 5 bases; nucleotides outside the gene matches: 5. CDR3 amino acids: CASRDRGYNEQYF. The CDR3 DNA sequence: TGCGCCAGCCGGGACAGGGGGTACAACGAGCAGTACTTC.

The rearrangement joins TRBV2 to TRBJ2-1, with D hard to call. V was clipped by 5 bases and J by 5 bases, with 7 bases between them. Germline CDR1 and CDR2: SNHLY and FYNNEI. The CDR3 sequence is 12 residues long. The DNA of the CDR3 is TGTGCCAGCAGTAGACCGAACAATGAGCAGTTCTTC. It is translated as CASSRPNNEQFF.

Note on this clone: The sample has other DNA sequences that encode this CDR3 too. V usage is TRBV5-6 and J usage is TRBJ2-7; D possibly corresponds to TRBD2 (6 bases). V was shortened by 0 bases and J by 6 bases, with 10 bases between the two germline ends. Germline CDR1 is SGHDT and CDR2 is YYEEEE. This CDR3 region has 13 residues. This chain's CDR3 is CASSLGLGGEQYF. Written as DNA, the CDR3 is TGTGCCAGCAGCTTGGGCCTGGGGGGCGAGCAGTACTTC.

Concerning this clone: At the DNA level, this CDR3 is encoded by other sequences in the same sample as well. V gene TRBV30 combines with J gene TRBJ1-5; D not certain. Germline CDR1 reads GTSNPN; CDR2 reads SVGIG (reference sequence). The CDR3 spans 13 residues. Trimming removed 3 bases from V and 0 bases from J, with 6 bases in between. The CDR3 is CAWSVGSNQPQHF. The CDR3 DNA sequence: TGTGCCTGGAGCGTGGGTAGCAATCAGCCCCAGCATTTT.

V is TRBV4-2 and J is TRBJ1-1; D is ambiguous. Trimming shortened V by 3 bases and J by 10 bases, and 15 bases separated the two germline ends. The CDR3 is 13 amino acids. Germline CDR1 LGHNA, CDR2 YNFKEQ. The CDR3 sequence is CASSQLKEGLAFF. The CDR3 DNA sequence: TGTGCCAGCAGCCAGCTAAAGGAGGGCTTAGCTTTCTTT.

The rearrangement joins TRBV19 to TRBJ1-1, with D unclear. The CDR3 runs to 12 residues. With 5 bases removed from V and 8 bases from J, the gap between germline ends came to 12 bases. Germline V lookup: CDR1 LNHDA, CDR2 SQIVND (reference sequence). DNA for the CDR3: TGTGCCAGTAGTTCAAAATCGGGCGAAGCTTTCTTT. Translation: CASSSKSGEAFF.

This clone has just a few counts. V gene TRBV10-3 combines with J gene TRBJ1-1, with D uncertain. Germline CDR1 is ENHRY and CDR2 is SYGVKD. Between the trimmed V and J ends, which lost 6 bases and 1 base, there was a span of 9 bases. The CDR3 runs to 13 residues. CDR3 residues: CAIREDWNTEAFF. CDR3 nucleotides: TGTGCCATCAGGGAGGACTGGAACACTGAAGCTTTCTTT.

This chain joins TRBV28 and TRBJ1-2, with no clear D. Germline-derived CDR1 and CDR2 are MDHEN and SYDVKM. The CDR3 covers 18 residues. V lost 4 bases to trimming and J lost 2 bases, with 23 bases between them. CDR3 amino acids: CASSYGDGLSLINYGYTF. The CDR3 region has the DNA TGTGCCAGCAGTTACGGTGACGGGCTCTCCCTTATAAACTATGGCTACACCTTC.

To note about this clone: The same CDR3 also results from other DNA sequences found in this sample. The chain links TRBV6-5 to TRBJ1-1, with D tentatively TRBD1 (6 bases). Germline assignment: CDR1 MNHEY and CDR2 SVGAGI. This CDR3 has 16 residues. Trimming removed 0 bases from V and 2 bases from J, with 13 bases in between. The CDR3 DNA reads TGTGCCAGCAGTTACTCTATACAGGGCCTTAACACTGAAGCTTTCTTT. This sequence encodes CASSYSIQGLNTEAFF.

The chain has TRBV2 and TRBJ2-3; no definite D call. Trimming removed 8 bases from V and 10 bases from J, with 25 bases in between. Looked up from germline, CDR1 is SNHLY and CDR2 is FYNNEI. The CDR3 consists of 15 residues. CDR3 bases: TGTGCCAGCCTCCCGGGCACCCACCCAAGTGGTGCGCAGTATTTT. It specifies CASLPGTHPSGAQYF.

The chain carries TRBV9 and TRBJ1-5; the match to TRBD1 covers 7 bases. J gave up 8 bases and V 4 bases, and 12 bases lay outside the gene matches. This CDR3 is 15 amino acids long. Germline CDR1 SGDLS, CDR2 YYNGEE. CDR3 coding DNA: TGTGCCAGCAGCCCAACGAGGGGGCCCAGGGAGCCCCAGCATTTT. Its protein is CASSPTRGPREPQHF.

This clone is a singleton in its sample. V is TRBV6-6 and J is TRBJ2-5; 7 nucleotides match TRBD2. The CDR3 sequence is 14 residues long. J lost 2 bases, V lost 6 bases, and 6 bases had no gene match. The V gene's germline CDR1 is MNHNY and CDR2 SVGAGI (reference sequence). The CDR3: CASSSSGPQETQYF. The DNA for the CDR3 is TGTGCCAGCAGCTCTAGCGGCCCACAAGAGACCCAGTACTTC.

This chain uses TRBV25-1 with TRBJ2-1, with D maybe TRBD2 (5 bases). Per the germline V gene, CDR1 is MGHDK and CDR2 is SYGVNS. Trimming took off 1 base at V and 6 bases at J, with 13 bases between the two ends. The CDR3 extends over 15 amino acids. DNA for the CDR3: TGTGCCAGCAGTGAATGGGCAGCGGCGGGCAATGAGCAGTTCTTC. Its translation: CASSEWAAAGNEQFF.

The CDR3 loop reads CATGGLLGEKLFF. The DNA for the CDR3 is TGTGCCACCGGAGGCCTCCTCGGGGAAAAACTGTTTTTT. The V call is TRBV6-1, the J call TRBJ1-4; D remains ambiguous. Germline CDR1 is MNHNS and CDR2 is SASEGT. This CDR3 has 13 residues. The V gene lost 10 bases and the J gene lost 8 bases, with 17 bases spanning the gap.

The chain carries TRBV12-5 and TRBJ1-2, with D tentatively TRBD1 (5 bases). Trimming pared 0 bases from V and 9 bases from J, leaving 17 bases between. Germline V gene sequence: CDR1 LGHNT, CDR2 FRNRAP. This CDR3 region has 15 residues. DNA for the CDR3: TGTGCTAGTGGTTTGGTAAAATTCTCGGGGGTTCGCTACACCTTC. Amino acid sequence: CASGLVKFSGVRYTF.

This clone turned up a few times. This chain links TRBV6-5 with TRBJ1-2; tentative D call: TRBD1 (5 bases). Germline-derived CDR1 and CDR2 are MNHEY and SVGAGI. The V gene lost 4 bases and the J gene lost 8 bases, with 17 bases spanning the gap. The CDR3 covers 14 residues. CDR3 coding DNA: TGTGCCAGCAGTTTATCGGTCGGAGGGGACGGCTACACCTTC. It encodes CASSLSVGGDGYTF.

The chain couples TRBV2 to TRBJ2-3, with D perhaps matching TRBD2 (5 bases). Germline CDR1 reads SNHLY; CDR2 reads FYNNEI. The CDR3 runs 16 residues. The V and J ends lost 3 bases and 0 bases respectively, with 13 bases between them. The CDR3 nucleotides read TGTGCCAGCAGTGACTCGGATAGCGCGAGCACAGATACGCAGTATTTT. This codes for CASSDSDSASTDTQYF.

The rearrangement joins TRBV6-6 to TRBJ2-7; 7 bases align to TRBD1. CDR3 length: 14 amino acids. V lost 7 bases, J lost 2 bases, and 8 bases stayed unmatched. Germline V gives CDR1 MNHNY, CDR2 SVGAGI (reference sequence). CDR3 residues: CASTETGFTYEQYF. The DNA for the CDR3 is TGTGCCAGCACCGAGACAGGGTTTACCTACGAGCAGTACTTC.

J is TRBJ2-1 and V is TRBV4-1; 9 bases fit TRBD2. Looked up from germline, CDR1 is MGHRA and CDR2 is YSYEKL. The V gene end was trimmed by 4 bases and the J gene end by 9 bases; junction bases not matched to a gene: 4. The CDR3 loop spans 13 amino acids. CDR3 nucleotides: TGCGCCAGCAGCCCCGGGACTAGCCTTGAGCAGTTCTTC. Translated: CASSPGTSLEQFF.

The chain is built from TRBV11-2 and TRBJ1-1; 7 positions match TRBD1. The germline gives CDR1 SGHAT, CDR2 FQNNGV. With 5 bases clipped from V and 7 bases from J, the junction kept 10 bases outside the gene matches. The CDR3 consists of 14 residues. CDR3 sequence reads: CASSTNRGPGEAFF. The CDR3 nucleotides are TGTGCCAGCAGCACGAACAGGGGCCCCGGTGAAGCTTTCTTT.

V is TRBV7-6 and J is TRBJ2-3; 7 positions agree with TRBD2. Germline V gene lookup returns CDR1 SGHVS and CDR2 FNYEAQ. V trimming: 2 bases; J trimming: 1 base; junction bases outside the gene matches: 3. This CDR3 spans 15 amino acids. The CDR3 loop is CASSLMAGGTDTQYF. For the CDR3, the DNA is TGTGCCAGCAGCTTAATGGCGGGGGGCACAGATACGCAGTATTTT.

The chain recombines TRBV27 with TRBJ1-1; 8 bases agree with TRBD1. Trimming removed 4 bases from V and 3 bases from J; junction bases left unmatched: 4. The CDR3 has 14 amino acids. Germline V lookup: CDR1 MNHEY, CDR2 SMNVEV (reference sequence). Here the CDR3 reads CASSSYRGDTEAFF. CDR3 DNA: TGTGCCAGCAGTTCCTACAGGGGGGACACTGAAGCTTTCTTT.

The chain recombines TRBV4-3 with TRBJ1-1, with unresolved D. The germline V gene encodes CDR1 LGHNA and CDR2 YSLEER. V lost 1 base, J lost 6 bases, and 9 bases lay in between. This CDR3 has 13 amino acids. The CDR3 nucleotides read TGCGCCAGCAGCCAAGGTATAAGGGCTGAAGCTTTCTTT. Translation gives CASSQGIRAEAFF.

The V call is TRBV7-9, the J call TRBJ1-5, with D unresolved. Germline V gene data show CDR1 as SEHNR and CDR2 as FQNEAQ (reference sequence). Trimming shortened V by 6 bases and J by 7 bases, and 16 bases separated the two germline ends. The CDR3 is 14 residues long. CDR3 in amino acids: CASRREGGDQPQHF. The DNA of the CDR3 is TGTGCCAGCAGGCGTGAGGGAGGAGACCAGCCCCAGCATTTT.

This chain links TRBV9 with TRBJ2-3; 13 bases map to TRBD2. The CDR3 sequence is 14 residues long. Germline V lookup: CDR1 SGDLS, CDR2 YYNGEE. Trimming took 3 bases from V and 6 from J; bases not matched to a gene: 1. CDR3 sequence: CASSGTSGSDTQYF. The DNA for the CDR3 is TGTGCCAGCAGCGGGACTAGCGGGAGCGATACGCAGTATTTT. The full variable domain, in which reference TRBV9 and TRBJ2-3 provide the parts outside the CDR3, is DSGVTQTPKHLITATGQRVTLRCSPRSGDLSVYWYQQSLDQGLQFLIQYYNGEERAKGNILERFSAQQFPDLHSELNLSSLELGDSALYFCASSGTSGSDTQYFGPGTRLTVL.

This chain uses TRBV7-6 with TRBJ2-7, with D perhaps matching TRBD1 (5 bases). This CDR3 comprises 16 residues. The ends were cut back, 5 bases at V and 5 bases at J, with 22 bases in the middle. Germline V lookup: CDR1 SGHVS, CDR2 FNYEAQ. CDR3 residues: CASSPKMGPRFDEQYF. For the CDR3, the DNA is TGTGCCAGCAGCCCAAAAATGGGGCCCAGGTTTGACGAGCAGTACTTC. The entire variable domain, with the rest obtained from reference TRBV7-6 and TRBJ2-7, is as follows: GAGVSQSPRYKVTKRGQDVALRCDPISGHVSLYWYRQALGQGPEFLTYFNYEAQQDKSGLPNDRFSAERPEGSISTLTIQRTEQRDSAMYRCASSPKMGPRFDEQYFGPGTRLTVT.

This chain joins TRBV7-8 and TRBJ2-2, with a weak D call TRBD2 (6 bases). This CDR3 has 14 amino acids. In germline, CDR1 is SGHVS, CDR2 FQNEAQ. V was clipped by 5 bases and J by 4 bases, with 11 bases between them. In DNA form, the CDR3 reads TGTGCCAGCAGCGCAGGACTATCCACCGGGGAGCTGTTTTTT. Translated: CASSAGLSTGELFF.

The J gene is TRBJ2-7, the V gene TRBV5-1, with 7 nucleotides matching TRBD2. CDR1 SGHRS and CDR2 YFSETQ come from the germline V gene. V trimming: 7 bases; J trimming: 2 bases; junction bases outside the gene matches: 6. The CDR3 has 13 amino acids. CDR3 region: CASRLGGTYEQYF. CDR3 nucleotide sequence: TGCGCCAGCCGCCTCGGGGGGACCTACGAGCAGTACTTC.